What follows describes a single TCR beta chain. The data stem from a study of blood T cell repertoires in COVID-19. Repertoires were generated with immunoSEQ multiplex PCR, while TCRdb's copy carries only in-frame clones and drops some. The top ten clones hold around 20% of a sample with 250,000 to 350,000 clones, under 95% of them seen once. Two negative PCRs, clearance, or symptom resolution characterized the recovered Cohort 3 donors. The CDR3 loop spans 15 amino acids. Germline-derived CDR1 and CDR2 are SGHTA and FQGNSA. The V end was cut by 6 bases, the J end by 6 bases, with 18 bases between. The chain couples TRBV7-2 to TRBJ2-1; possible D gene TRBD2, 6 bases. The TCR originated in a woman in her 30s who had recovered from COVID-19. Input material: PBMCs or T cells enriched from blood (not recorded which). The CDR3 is CASSPGTPQTNEQFF. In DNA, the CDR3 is TGTGCCAGCAGTCCCGGGACTCCGCAAACCAATGAGCAGTTCTTC.